This TCR beta chain came from a study of beta chain features in type 1 diabetes (dated by TCRdb to the late 2010s). General notes on the study: No differences in mean age, gender distribution, total cell number or subset yield were found between patients and healthy donors. A total of about 110,000,000 sorted cells were examined across all samples, and a strong correlation was observed between cell number per subset and RNA yield. The study compared the TCRB repertoires of sorted circulating CD4+ T cell subsets in recently diagnosed type 1 diabetes patients with those in matched healthy donors. Regulatory and stem cell-like memory subsets were isolated from only 8 patients and 8 healthy donors, whereas naive and central memory subsets came from all 30 or so donors. What the work shows at the level of the full study, not this receptor alone: Patients with type 1 diabetes made fewer insertions and deleted more nucleotides at VDJ recombination sites, implying thymic rearrangement abnormalities. PCR might favor shorter templates, but patient and control samples were amplified and corrected together, so any skew would affect both groups equally. The naive, central memory and regulatory TCRB repertoires appeared to resemble one another more closely among patients than among healthy donors. A moderate but significant shortening of TCRB CDR3 length was observed in type 1 diabetes patients in all four CD4+ subsets. HLA sub-analyses involved small numbers of individuals, so any influence of HLA type on TCRB rearrangement remained unresolved. Because cDNA was sequenced instead of genomic DNA, highly expressing activated cells could be over-represented, though the groups showed no difference in activation or CD3 levels.

Each donor gave one peripheral blood draw, averaging about 120 mL, which was collected into heparinised tubes. A BD FACSAria II and a panel including CD45RO, CCR7, CD25, CD127, CD95 and CD27 were used to sort naive, central memory, regulatory and stem cell-like memory CD4+ T cells. Purity was above 95% for every sorted population. PBMCs were separated immediately by Lymphoprep density gradient centrifugation and were stained directly, without being cultured. So that batch effects would be minimized, each experiment stained and sorted samples in pairs, pairing one healthy donor with one patient. The entire amount of isolated RNA was reverse transcribed using the High Capacity cDNA Reverse Transcription Kit, so the sequenced TCRB transcripts were expressed ones. Deep immunoSEQ sequencing was performed on naive, central memory and regulatory T cell samples, with an average of about 3.6 million total reads per sample. Sorted cells were lysed in RLT buffer, and RNA was extracted using DNase-treated RNeasy Micro or Mini kits according to cell number. To prevent cross-contamination, each cell subset was processed individually, whereas patient and healthy donor samples were processed jointly. TCRB sequences were amplified from cDNA with the immunoSEQ multiplex PCR, producing 87-bp fragments spanning the CDR3 region. Sequencing of the amplicons was performed on the Illumina HiSeq platform. Per the source publication's procedure: Synthetic template baselines were used to correct PCR bias computationally, reads within Hamming distance 2 were collapsed, and singletons that could not be merged were discarded. By aligning reads against IMGT, V, D and J genes, CDR3 length, and insertions or deletions at six rearrangement sites were assigned. Clonotype counts were normalized to sorted cell number within each subset before computing true diversity and Gini coefficients with the tcR R package. The overlap coefficient, calculated on TCRB nucleotide sequences, was used to measure repertoire sharing. Out-of-frame TCRB sequences from naive cells were analyzed as a proxy for the pre-selection repertoire. In TCRdb, the immuneACCESS table is reduced to in-frame sequences with V and J assigned. These tables do not hold every clone; where another copy was compared, an unresolved V gene accounts for under half, and the others remain unexplained. The DNA was the basis for D and trimming; V, J and clone size are from that table. The sample yields some 900,000 clones; 17% were counted once. Roughly 0.025% of the sample goes to the ten largest clones.

Relative to germline, V is 0 bases shorter and J is 5 bases shorter, with 8 bases between their ends. Taken from cysteine to phenylalanine, the CDR3 has 13 residues. Only the CDR3 DNA stays, 39 bases, in frame from base 1. Via the germline V gene, CDR1 is SGHDT and CDR2 YYEEEE. Points on this clone: Its antigen remains undetermined. No much larger clone is present one base from it, and per-base qualities are unavailable. This sample also contains other DNA sequences that code for the same CDR3.

This TCR was sampled from a woman between 18 and 30 years old in good health. The chain was built from TRBV5-6 and TRBJ2-5; the D gene assignment is ambiguous. Sequencing was carried out using naive CD4+ T cells from blood. The cell subset or site tag for this specimen amounts to: true naive CD4+ T cells. The DNA is TGTGCCAGCAGCTTGGTGGAGTTGGAGACCCAGTACTTC. Its translation reads: CASSLVELETQYF.